A selection of T cell receptor beta chains follows, all from one sample in a study of PD-1 blockade in classical Hodgkin lymphoma. Profiling relied on immunoSEQ multiplex PCR, and the TCRdb table lists in-frame clones only, not all of them. This table has some 7,800 clones, 65% to 85% appearing once. This specimen was CD8+ T cells from blood, taken before the fourth cycle of nivolumab. These receptors all come from a human donor with classical Hodgkin lymphoma. Both conserved end residues are part of each CDR3. The D gene is left open where the match is weak. Some rows have no size entry. The others give once, few or many, or a class for an expanded clone.

d_gene,v_gene,abundance,j_gene,CDR3aa,CDR3nt
.,TRBV19,.,TRBJ1-4,CASSPQENEKLFF,TGTGCCAGTAGCCCACAGGAAAATGAAAAACTGTTTTTT
.,TRBV5-1,.,TRBJ2-1,CASSLAGGYSEQFF,TGCGCCAGCAGCTTGGCAGGGGGGTACAGTGAGCAGTTCTTC
.,TRBV6-6,.,TRBJ2-3,CASSVGLEADTQYF,TGTGCCAGCAGCGTGGGTCTAGAAGCAGATACGCAGTATTTT
.,TRBV5-1,.,TRBJ1-1,CASSLYGTEAFF,TGCGCCAGCAGCTTGTATGGAACTGAAGCTTTCTTT
.,TRBV6-5,few,TRBJ2-3,CASRLIIEDTQYF,TGTGCCAGCAGGCTCATAATCGAGGATACGCAGTATTTT
.,TRBV28,once,TRBJ2-1,CASSLTRAEQFF,TGTGCCAGCAGCTTAACTAGGGCTGAGCAGTTCTTC
.,TRBV9,.,TRBJ2-7,CASSVGLGLSEQYF,TGTGCCAGCAGCGTAGGGTTGGGCCTGTCCGAGCAGTACTTC
TRBD2,TRBV18,.,TRBJ2-5,CASSPLERGSEETQYF,TGTGCCAGCTCACCACTTGAGCGGGGGTCAGAAGAGACCCAGTACTTC
.,TRBV13,.,TRBJ1-1,CASSREGRNTEAFF,TGTGCCAGCAGCCGCGAGGGCAGAAACACTGAAGCTTTCTTT
.,TRBV7-9,.,TRBJ2-3,CASSLGVRETQYF,TGTGCCAGCAGCTTAGGGGTCCGAGAGACGCAGTATTTT
TRBD1,TRBV19,once,TRBJ1-4,CASSPTPGQGDTNEKLFF,TGTGCCAGTAGTCCCACCCCGGGACAGGGGGATACTAATGAAAAACTGTTTTTT
.,TRBV15,medium-sized,TRBJ1-1,CATSTLGTENTEAFF,TGTGCCACCAGCACCCTCGGGACTGAGAACACTGAAGCTTTCTTT
.,TRBV6-5,.,TRBJ2-3,CASSVGLDTQYF,TGTGCCAGCAGCGTGGGGCTAGATACGCAGTATTTT
.,TRBV25-1,.,TRBJ2-2,CASRSQGYHRELFF,TGTGCCAGCAGGTCCCAGGGATATCACCGGGAGCTGTTTTTT
.,TRBV7-2,once,TRBJ2-7,CASSLGSTGDEQYF,TGTGCCAGCAGCTTAGGGTCTACGGGGGACGAGCAGTACTTC
.,TRBV18,.,TRBJ2-4,CASSVRTNLAKNIQYF,TGTGCCAGCTCAGTCAGGACTAACCTAGCCAAAAACATTCAGTACTTC
TRBD1,TRBV27,.,TRBJ1-1,CASTMRTGGQGEAFF,TGTGCCAGCACGATGAGGACAGGGGGCCAAGGTGAAGCTTTCTTT
.,TRBV10-1,once,TRBJ2-7,CASSEGSWGKFEQYF,TGCGCCAGCAGTGAGGGGAGCTGGGGGAAATTCGAGCAGTACTTC
TRBD2,TRBV2,.,TRBJ2-7,CASSVEQGTSRSLDEQYF,TGTGCCAGCAGTGTGGAGCAGGGGACTAGCAGGAGTCTAGACGAGCAGTACTTC
TRBD1,TRBV6-6,.,TRBJ2-1,CASSQTGAATNEQFF,TGTGCCAGCAGTCAGACAGGGGCCGCAACCAATGAGCAGTTCTTC
.,TRBV4-2,.,TRBJ1-1,CASSQGGSDEAFF,TGTGCCAGCAGCCAAGGGGGGTCAGATGAAGCTTTCTTT
.,TRBV20-1,.,TRBJ2-7,CSAAYEQYF,TGCAGTGCGGCCTACGAGCAGTACTTC
TRBD2,TRBV4-2,.,TRBJ2-2,CASSNPGTSSLGELFF,TGTGCCAGCAGCAACCCCGGGACTAGCTCGCTCGGGGAGCTGTTTTTT
.,TRBV27,.,TRBJ1-2,CASAMEGTRGNYGYTF,TGTGCCAGCGCCATGGAAGGGACAAGGGGAAACTATGGCTACACCTTC
.,TRBV28,.,TRBJ2-7,CASSSNREEQYF,TGTGCCAGCAGTTCCAACAGGGAAGAGCAGTACTTC
.,TRBV7-9,medium-sized,TRBJ2-7,CASSQMGIAPHEQYF,TGTGCCAGCAGCCAGATGGGCATTGCCCCTCACGAGCAGTACTTC
.,TRBV7-9,few,TRBJ1-1,CASSFLSAVNTEAFF,TGTGCCAGCAGCTTCCTCTCCGCAGTGAACACTGAAGCTTTCTTT
TRBD2,TRBV6-4,few,TRBJ2-1,CASSEAGTSGSYEQFF,TGTGCCAGCAGTGAAGCCGGGACTAGCGGGAGTTATGAGCAGTTCTTC
.,TRBV7-8,.,TRBJ1-4,CASSTHYSTNEKLFF,TGTGCCAGCAGCACACATTACTCAACTAATGAAAAACTGTTTTTT
.,TRBV28,.,TRBJ1-5,CATTPPRGPQHF,TGTGCCACCACCCCCCCGAGGGGGCCCCAGCATTTT
TRBD2,TRBV7-2,.,TRBJ2-5,CASSLGTSGGPKYF,TGTGCCAGCAGCTTAGGGACTAGCGGGGGGCCGAAGTACTTC
.,TRBV4-3,.,TRBJ2-2,CASSQGWGARDDRTGELFF,TGCGCCAGCAGCCAAGGGTGGGGAGCTAGGGATGATAGGACCGGGGAGCTGTTTTTT
.,TRBV7-9,.,TRBJ1-4,CASSSRSHRVGEKLFF,TGTGCCAGCAGCTCACGTTCCCACAGGGTCGGGGAAAAACTGTTTTTT
TRBD1,TRBV5-6,.,TRBJ1-6,CASSLGTGRGRSPLHF,TGTGCCAGCAGCTTGGGGACAGGGAGAGGGAGATCACCCCTCCACTTT
TRBD1,TRBV15,.,TRBJ2-1,CATSRDLGGEQFF,TGTGCCACCAGCAGAGATCTAGGGGGCGAGCAGTTCTTC